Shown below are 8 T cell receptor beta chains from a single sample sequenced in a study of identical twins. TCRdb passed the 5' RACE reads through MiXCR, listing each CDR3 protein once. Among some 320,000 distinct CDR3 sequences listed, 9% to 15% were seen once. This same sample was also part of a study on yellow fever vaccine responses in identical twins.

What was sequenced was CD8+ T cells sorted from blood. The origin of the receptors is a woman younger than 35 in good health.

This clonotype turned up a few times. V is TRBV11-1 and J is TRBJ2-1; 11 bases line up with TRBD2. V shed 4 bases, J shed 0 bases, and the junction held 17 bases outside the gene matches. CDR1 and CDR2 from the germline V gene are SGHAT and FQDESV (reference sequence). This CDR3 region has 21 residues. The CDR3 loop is CASSSNLAGGHLLSSYNEQFF. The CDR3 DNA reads TGTGCCAGCAGCTCCAACCTAGCGGGAGGACACCTTTTGAGCTCCTACAATGAGCAGTTCTTC.

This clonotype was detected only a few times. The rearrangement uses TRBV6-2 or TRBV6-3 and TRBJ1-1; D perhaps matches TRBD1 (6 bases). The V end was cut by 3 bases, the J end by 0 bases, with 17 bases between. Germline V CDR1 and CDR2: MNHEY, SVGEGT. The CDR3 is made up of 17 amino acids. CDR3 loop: CASSYTPSGALNTEAFF. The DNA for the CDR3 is TGTGCCAGCAGTTATACCCCCTCGGGGGCTCTGAACACTGAAGCTTTCTTT.

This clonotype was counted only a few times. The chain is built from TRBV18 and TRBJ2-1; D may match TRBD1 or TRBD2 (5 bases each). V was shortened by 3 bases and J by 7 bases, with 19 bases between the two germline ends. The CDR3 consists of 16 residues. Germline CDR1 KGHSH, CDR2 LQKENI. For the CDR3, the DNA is TGTGCCAGCTCACCCGGGGCAGCCTCCCCGGGGAATGAGCAGTTCTTC. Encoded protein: CASSPGAASPGNEQFF.

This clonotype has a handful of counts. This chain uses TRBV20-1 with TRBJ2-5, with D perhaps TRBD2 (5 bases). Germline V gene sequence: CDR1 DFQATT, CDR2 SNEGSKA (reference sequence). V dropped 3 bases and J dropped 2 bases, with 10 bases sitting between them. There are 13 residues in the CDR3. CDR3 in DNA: TGCAGTGCTAGGTGGGGAGCTCAAGAGACCCAGTACTTC. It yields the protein CSARWGAQETQYF.

For the CDR3, the DNA is TGCAGCGTTGAAATGCGTTACACCGGGGAGCTGTTTTTT. Its protein product is CSVEMRYTGELFF. The chain carries TRBV29-1 and TRBJ2-2; D remains unclear. Looked up from germline, CDR1 is SQVTM and CDR2 is ANQGSEA. There are 13 residues in the CDR3. V was cut by 2 bases and J by 3 bases, with 7 bases left in between.

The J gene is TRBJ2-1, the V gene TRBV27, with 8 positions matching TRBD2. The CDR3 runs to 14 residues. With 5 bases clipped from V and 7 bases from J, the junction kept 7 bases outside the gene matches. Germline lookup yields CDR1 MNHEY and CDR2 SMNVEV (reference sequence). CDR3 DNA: TGTGCCAGCAGTCCCCGCGGGGGGCGAAATGAGCAGTTCTTC. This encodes CASSPRGGRNEQFF.

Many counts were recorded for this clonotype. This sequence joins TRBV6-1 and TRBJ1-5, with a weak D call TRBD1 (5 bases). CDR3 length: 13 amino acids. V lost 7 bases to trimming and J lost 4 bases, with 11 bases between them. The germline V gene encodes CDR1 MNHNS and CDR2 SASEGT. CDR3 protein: CASTGTENQPQHF. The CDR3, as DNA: TGTGCCAGCACAGGGACGGAGAATCAGCCCCAGCATTTT.

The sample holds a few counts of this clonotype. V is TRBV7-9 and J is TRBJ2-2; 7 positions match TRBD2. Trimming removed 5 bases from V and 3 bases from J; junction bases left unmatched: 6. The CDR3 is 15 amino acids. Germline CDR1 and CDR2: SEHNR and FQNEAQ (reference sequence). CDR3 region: CASSLGRAYTGELFF. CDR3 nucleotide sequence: TGTGCCAGCAGCCTTGGGAGGGCCTACACCGGGGAGCTGTTTTTT.